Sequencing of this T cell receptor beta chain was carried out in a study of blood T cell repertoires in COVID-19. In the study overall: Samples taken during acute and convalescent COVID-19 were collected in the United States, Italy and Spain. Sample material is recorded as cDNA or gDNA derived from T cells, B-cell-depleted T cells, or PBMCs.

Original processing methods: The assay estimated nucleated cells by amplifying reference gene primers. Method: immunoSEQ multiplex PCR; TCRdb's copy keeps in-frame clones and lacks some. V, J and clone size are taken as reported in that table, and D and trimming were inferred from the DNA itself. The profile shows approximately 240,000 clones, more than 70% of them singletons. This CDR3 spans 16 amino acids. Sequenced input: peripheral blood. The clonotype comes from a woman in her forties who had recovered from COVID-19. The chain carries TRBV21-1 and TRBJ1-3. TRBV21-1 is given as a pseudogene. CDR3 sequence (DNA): TGTGCCAGCAGCAAAGCGCGGGCAGACTCTGGAAACACCATATATTTT. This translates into CASSKARADSGNTIYF.